This TCR beta chain appears in the sequencing data of a study of cytomegalovirus exposure and HLA in healthy donors. The PCR used 60 Vbeta and 13 Jbeta primers. Generated by immunoSEQ multiplex PCR, the TCRdb table keeps only in-frame clones and is missing some. The sample consists of approximately 160,000 clones, roughly 80% of them appearing once. This clone is a singleton in its sample. Its antigen is still unknown. Study results and limitations: A later analysis showed TCR association rates differing by HLA locus, peaking at DRB1 and lowest at HLA-C. Reported performance of the classifier showed diagnosis of cytomegalovirus status with high specificity and sensitivity. The authors later found most CMV-associated TCR beta chains appeared HLA-restricted. TCR beta V- and J-gene trimming was later associated with a missense DCLRE1C variant.

The sample was PBMCs. This clonotype was sampled from a woman younger than 30 in good health and CMV-seronegative.

The CDR3 loop is CASSYRGTVPPYEQYF. CDR3 DNA sequence: TGTGCCAGCAGTTACCGTGGGACAGTTCCCCCCTACGAGCAGTACTTC. The genes are TRBV6-5 and TRBJ2-7; 7 positions match TRBD1. CDR3 length: 16 residues. With 2 bases clipped from V and 2 bases from J, the junction kept 9 bases outside the gene matches. Germline values: CDR1 MNHEY, CDR2 SVGAGI.